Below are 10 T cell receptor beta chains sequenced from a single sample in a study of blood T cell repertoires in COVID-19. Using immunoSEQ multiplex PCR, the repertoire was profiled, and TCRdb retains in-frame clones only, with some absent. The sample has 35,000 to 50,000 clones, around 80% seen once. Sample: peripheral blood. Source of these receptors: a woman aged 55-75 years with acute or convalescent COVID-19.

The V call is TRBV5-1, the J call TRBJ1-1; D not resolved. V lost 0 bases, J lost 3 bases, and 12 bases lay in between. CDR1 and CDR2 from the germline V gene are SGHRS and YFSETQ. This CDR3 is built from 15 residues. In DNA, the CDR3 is TGCGCCAGCAGCTTGGTAGACCCGGGTGACACTGAAGCTTTCTTT. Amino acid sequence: CASSLVDPGDTEAFF. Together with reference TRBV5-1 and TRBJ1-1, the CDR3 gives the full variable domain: KAGVTQTPRYLIKTRGQQVTLSCSPISGHRSVSWYQQTPGQGLQFLFEYFSETQRNKGNFPGRFSGRQFSNSRSEMNVSTLELGDSALYLCASSLVDPGDTEAFFGQGTRLTVV.

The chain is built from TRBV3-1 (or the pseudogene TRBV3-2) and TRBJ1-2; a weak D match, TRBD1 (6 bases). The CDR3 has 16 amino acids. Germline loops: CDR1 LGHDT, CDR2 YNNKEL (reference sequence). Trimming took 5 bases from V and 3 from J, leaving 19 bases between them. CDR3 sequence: CASSTFSQGNHYGYTF. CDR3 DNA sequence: TGTGCCAGCAGCACATTCTCTCAGGGGAATCACTATGGCTACACCTTC.

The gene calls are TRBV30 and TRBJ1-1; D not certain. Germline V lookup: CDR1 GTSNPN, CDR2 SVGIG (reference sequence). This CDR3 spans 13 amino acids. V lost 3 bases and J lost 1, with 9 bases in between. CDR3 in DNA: TGTGCCTGGAGATGGCGAGGGAACACTGAAGCTTTCTTT. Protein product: CAWRWRGNTEAFF.

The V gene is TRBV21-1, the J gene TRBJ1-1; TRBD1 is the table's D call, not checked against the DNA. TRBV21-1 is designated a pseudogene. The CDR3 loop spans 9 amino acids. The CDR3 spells CATDREAFF. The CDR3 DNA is TGTGCCACCGACAGGGAAGCTTTCTTT.

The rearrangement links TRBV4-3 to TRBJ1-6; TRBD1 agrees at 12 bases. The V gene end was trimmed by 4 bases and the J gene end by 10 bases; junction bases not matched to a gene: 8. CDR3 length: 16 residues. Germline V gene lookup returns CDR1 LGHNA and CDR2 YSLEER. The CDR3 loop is CASSPRPGQGASPLHF. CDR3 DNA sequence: TGCGCCAGCAGCCCTCGCCCGGGACAGGGGGCATCACCCCTCCACTTT.

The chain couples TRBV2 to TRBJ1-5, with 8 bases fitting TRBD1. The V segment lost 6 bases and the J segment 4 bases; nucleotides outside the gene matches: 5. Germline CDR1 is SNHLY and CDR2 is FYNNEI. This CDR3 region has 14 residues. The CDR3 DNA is TGTGCCAGCAGGCGACAGGGGATTAATCAGCCCCAGCATTTT. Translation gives CASRRQGINQPQHF.

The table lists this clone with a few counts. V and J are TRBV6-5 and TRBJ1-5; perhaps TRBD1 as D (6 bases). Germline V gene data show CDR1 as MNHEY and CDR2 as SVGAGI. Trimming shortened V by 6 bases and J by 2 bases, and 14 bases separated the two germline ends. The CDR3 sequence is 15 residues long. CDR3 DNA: TGTGCCAGCAGCTCTTCCCCAGGGGGCAATCAGCCCCAGCATTTT. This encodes CASSSSPGGNQPQHF.

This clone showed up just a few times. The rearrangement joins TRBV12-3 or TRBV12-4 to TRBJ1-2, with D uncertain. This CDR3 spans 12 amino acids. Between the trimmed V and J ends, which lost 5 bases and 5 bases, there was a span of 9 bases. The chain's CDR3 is CASSPLGYGYTF. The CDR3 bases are TGTGCCAGCAGTCCCCTCGGTTATGGCTACACCTTC.

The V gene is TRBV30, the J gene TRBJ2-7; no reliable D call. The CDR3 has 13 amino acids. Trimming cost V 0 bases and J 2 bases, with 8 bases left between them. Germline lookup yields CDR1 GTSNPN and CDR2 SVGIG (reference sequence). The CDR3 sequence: CAWSVALTYEQYF. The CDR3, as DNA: TGTGCCTGGAGTGTAGCGTTGACCTACGAGCAGTACTTC.

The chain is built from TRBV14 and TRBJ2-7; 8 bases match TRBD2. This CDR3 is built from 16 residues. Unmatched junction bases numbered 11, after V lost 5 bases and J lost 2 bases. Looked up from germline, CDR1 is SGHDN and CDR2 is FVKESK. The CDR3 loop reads CASSTLLGTRTYEQYF. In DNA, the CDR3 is TGTGCCAGCAGCACCCTTCTAGGGACTAGAACCTACGAGCAGTACTTC.